The present entry profiles one T cell receptor (beta chain) with its context. There are many counts of this clone. Its antigen target is currently unknown. The CDR3 goes on 3 residues after the read ends, and that part is filled in from the germline J gene. The germline V gene sets CDR1 to SGHRS and CDR2 to YFSETQ. The CDR3, cysteine through phenylalanine, is 16 amino acids long. The DNA has 39 bases, all within the CDR3, and is read from base 1. The junction shows trimming of 2 bases on V and 2 bases on J, plus 14 bases between the germline ends. This entry is derived from a study of T cell clonality in common variable immunodeficiency (dated by TCRdb to the mid-2010s). CVID samples and control samples contributed equivalent amounts of genomic DNA as sequencing input. For every sample, a 60 bp segment covering the rearranged TCRbeta CDR3 region was amplified and then sequenced. The immunoSEQ assay, a bias-corrected multiplex PCR combined with high-throughput sequencing, was used to amplify TCRbeta. The paper's processing steps were these. Each unique nucleotide sequence was treated as a clone and annotated with V, D and J genes, copy number and frequency. Sequences were labeled productive if in frame, and non-productive if out of frame or containing stop codons. As previously described, clonality was calculated on the basis of Shannon's entropy. The predicted amino acid sequences of productive clones were used to derive mean CDR3 Kyte-Doolittle hydropathy. The R hclust function was used to hierarchically cluster scaled V gene usage with Manhattan distance and complete linkage. Sharing of clones by CDR3 amino acid sequence was evaluated through resampling of 12 repertoires per group over 100 rounds. Repertoires were searched for 70 published EBV-specific and around 240 published CMV-specific TCRbeta sequences. Analysis left out a couple of CVID samples that produced under 10,000 sequences, so 35 to 50 CVID repertoires remained. The table comes from immuneACCESS by way of TCRdb, which keeps in-frame sequences with V and J called. Part of the clones is missing from these tables; in studies checked, under half for an unresolved V gene and the rest for unknown reasons. That table is the source of V, J and clone size, and D and trimming were worked out from the DNA. The sample has tens of thousands of clones on record, with no singletons. 1.7% of the sample belongs to the ten largest clones.

Overall study outcomes, separate from this receptor: Correlations between repertoire features and clinical complications were limited by patient heterogeneity within the CVID cohort. Even though DNA input was the same, control samples had an average of about 81,820 unique sequences each, compared with roughly 34,000 in CVID samples. Reportedly, TCRbeta sequences from CVID had fewer deletions and N-nucleotide insertions, and highly modified clones with 13 or more V deletions were absent from CVID. Healthy controls shared more TCRbeta clones with each other than CVID subjects shared among themselves (p < 0.0001). Increased TCRbeta clonality was found in CVID subjects compared with healthy controls (t-test p = 0.018), with the increase being most characteristic of about a third of subjects. According to the authors, finding the cause of the higher clonality in CVID would require sequencing the repertoires of T cell subpopulations.

Predominantly Caucasian heritage was noted among both the CVID patients and the healthy controls. Heparinized peripheral whole blood samples of roughly 5 to 8 ml were obtained from each donor. Genomic DNA from adults with common variable immune deficiency (CVID) and from healthy adult controls was used to sequence TCRbeta CDR3 repertoires. The control group was made up of around 22 healthy adult volunteers (about ten male and around twelve female) whose ages ranged from about 20 to 66 years, with a mean age of approximately 32. To isolate peripheral blood mononuclear cells, diluted blood was subjected to density centrifugation over Hypaque 1077 or Ficoll-Paque. Genomic DNA was obtained from unsorted mononuclear cells using either Qiagen column purification or a centrifugation-based method.

Recombination connected TRBV5-1 to TRBJ2-1; 6 matching bases give a weak D call of TRBD2. The sequenced material came from peripheral blood mononuclear cells. The receptor comes from a person between 18 and 75 years old in good health. The CDR3: CASSFNGEVTYNEQFF. The CDR3 bases that were read are TGCGCCAGCAGCTTTAACGGGGAGGTCACCTACAATGAG.